This TCR beta chain was recovered during a study of blood T cell repertoires in COVID-19. Turning to the study itself: Acute and convalescent COVID-19 specimens originated in the United States, Italy and Spain. Nucleic acid was either cDNA or gDNA, and it came from T cells, B-cell-depleted T cells, or PBMCs.

V shed 5 bases and J 9 bases; nucleotides not matched to a gene: 5. The CDR3 contains 12 residues. The V gene's germline CDR1 is SEHNR and CDR2 FQNEAQ (reference sequence). Donors were grouped by their self-reported clinical history. TCRdb's table, derived via immunoSEQ multiplex PCR, lists solely in-frame clones and lacks some. Here the sample spans about 400,000 clones, roughly 87% being singletons. The material sequenced was PBMCs or T cells enriched from blood (not recorded which). The genes are TRBV7-9 and TRBJ2-3, with 7 bases matching TRBD2. This sequence originates from a woman aged 35 to 49 with acute COVID-19. The CDR3 DNA is TGTGCCAGCAGCGAAAGCGGGGCGACGCAGTATTTT. The encoded protein is CASSESGATQYF.